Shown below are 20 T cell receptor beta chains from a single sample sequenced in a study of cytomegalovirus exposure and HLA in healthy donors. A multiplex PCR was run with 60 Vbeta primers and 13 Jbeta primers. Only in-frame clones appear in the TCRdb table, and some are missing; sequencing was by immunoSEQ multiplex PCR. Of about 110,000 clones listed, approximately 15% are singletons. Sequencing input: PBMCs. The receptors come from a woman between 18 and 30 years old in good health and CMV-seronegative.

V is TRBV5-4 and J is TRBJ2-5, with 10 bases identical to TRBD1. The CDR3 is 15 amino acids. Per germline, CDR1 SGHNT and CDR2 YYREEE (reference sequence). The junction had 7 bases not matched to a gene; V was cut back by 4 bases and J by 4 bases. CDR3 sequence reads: CASSPGQGRGETQYF. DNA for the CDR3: TGTGCCAGCAGCCCGGGACAGGGGAGGGGAGAGACCCAGTACTTC. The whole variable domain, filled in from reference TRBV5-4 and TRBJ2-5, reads ETGVTQSPTHLIKTRGQQVTLRCSSQSGHNTVSWYQQALGQGPQFIFQYYREEENGRGNFPPRFSGLQFPNYSSELNVNALELDDSALYLCASSPGQGRGETQYFGPGTRLLVL.

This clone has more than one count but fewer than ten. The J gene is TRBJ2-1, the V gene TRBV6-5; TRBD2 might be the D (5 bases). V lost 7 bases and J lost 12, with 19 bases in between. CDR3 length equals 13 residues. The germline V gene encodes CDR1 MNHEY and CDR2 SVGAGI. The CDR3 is CASNGLDPRAQFF. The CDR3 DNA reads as TGTGCCAGCAATGGACTCGACCCGAGGGCGCAGTTCTTC.

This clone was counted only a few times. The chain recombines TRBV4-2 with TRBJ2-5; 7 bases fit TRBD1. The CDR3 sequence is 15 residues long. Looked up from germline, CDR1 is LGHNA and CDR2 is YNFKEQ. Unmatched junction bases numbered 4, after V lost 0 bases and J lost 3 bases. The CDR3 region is CASSQDPDREETQYF. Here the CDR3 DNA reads TGTGCCAGCAGCCAAGATCCAGACAGGGAAGAGACCCAGTACTTC.

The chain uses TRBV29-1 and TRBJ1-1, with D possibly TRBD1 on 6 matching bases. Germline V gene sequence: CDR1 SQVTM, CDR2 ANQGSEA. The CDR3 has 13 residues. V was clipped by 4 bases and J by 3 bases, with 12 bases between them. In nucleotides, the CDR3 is TGCAGCGTTGGGGTAGGGGGGGACACTGAAGCTTTCTTT. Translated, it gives CSVGVGGDTEAFF.

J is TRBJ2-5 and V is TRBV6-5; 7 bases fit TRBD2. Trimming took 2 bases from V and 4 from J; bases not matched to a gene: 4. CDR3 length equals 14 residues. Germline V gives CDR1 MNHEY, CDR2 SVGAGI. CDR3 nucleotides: TGTGCCAGCAGTTACGGGGGGGGAGGAGAGACCCAGTACTTC. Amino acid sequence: CASSYGGGGETQYF.

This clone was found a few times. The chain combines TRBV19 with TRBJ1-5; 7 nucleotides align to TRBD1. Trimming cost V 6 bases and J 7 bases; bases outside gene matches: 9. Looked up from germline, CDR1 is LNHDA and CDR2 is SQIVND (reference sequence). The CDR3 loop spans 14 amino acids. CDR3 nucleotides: TGTGCCAGTAGGGGAGTACAGGGGAACCAGCCCCAGCATTTT. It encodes CASRGVQGNQPQHF.

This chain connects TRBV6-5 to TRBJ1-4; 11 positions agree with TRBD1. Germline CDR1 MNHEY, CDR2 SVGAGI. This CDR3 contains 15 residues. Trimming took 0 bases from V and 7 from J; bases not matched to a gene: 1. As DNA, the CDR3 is TGTGCCAGCAGTTACTCCGGGACAGGGGGTGAAAAACTGTTTTTT. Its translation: CASSYSGTGGEKLFF.

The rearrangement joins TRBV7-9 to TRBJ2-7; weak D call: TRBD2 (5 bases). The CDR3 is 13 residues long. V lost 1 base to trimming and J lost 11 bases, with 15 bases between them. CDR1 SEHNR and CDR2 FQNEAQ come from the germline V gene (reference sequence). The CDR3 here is CASSLVPEEVEYF. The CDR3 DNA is TGTGCCAGCAGCTTAGTCCCAGAGGAGGTTGAGTACTTC.

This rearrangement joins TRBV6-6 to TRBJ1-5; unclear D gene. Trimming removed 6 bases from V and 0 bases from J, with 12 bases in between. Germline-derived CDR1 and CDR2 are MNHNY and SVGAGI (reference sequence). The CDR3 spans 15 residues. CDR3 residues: CASRPRGYSNQPQHF. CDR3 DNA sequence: TGTGCCAGCAGGCCCCGAGGGTATAGCAATCAGCCCCAGCATTTT.

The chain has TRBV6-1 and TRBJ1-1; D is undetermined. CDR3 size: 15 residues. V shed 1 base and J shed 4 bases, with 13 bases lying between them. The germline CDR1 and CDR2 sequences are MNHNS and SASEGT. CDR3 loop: CASSEVERVGTEAFF. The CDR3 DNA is TGTGCCAGCAGTGAAGTCGAGAGGGTGGGCACTGAAGCTTTCTTT.

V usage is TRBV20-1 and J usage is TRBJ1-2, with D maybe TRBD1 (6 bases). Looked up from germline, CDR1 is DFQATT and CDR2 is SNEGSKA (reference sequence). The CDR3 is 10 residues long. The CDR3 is CLVQGYGYTF. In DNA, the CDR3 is TGCCTTGTACAGGGTTATGGCTACACCTTC.

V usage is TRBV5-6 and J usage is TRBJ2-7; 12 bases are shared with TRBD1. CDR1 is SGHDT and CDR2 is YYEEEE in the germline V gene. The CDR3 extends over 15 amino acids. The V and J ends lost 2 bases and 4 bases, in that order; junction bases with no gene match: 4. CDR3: CASSFQGQGAYEQYF. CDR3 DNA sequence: TGTGCCAGCAGCTTTCAGGGACAGGGGGCTTACGAGCAGTACTTC.

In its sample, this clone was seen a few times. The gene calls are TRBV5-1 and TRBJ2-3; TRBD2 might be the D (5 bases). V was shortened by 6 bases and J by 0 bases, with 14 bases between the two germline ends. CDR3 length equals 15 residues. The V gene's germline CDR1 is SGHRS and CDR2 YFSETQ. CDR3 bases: TGCGCCAGCAAGTTGGATCAGCGGAGCACAGATACGCAGTATTTT. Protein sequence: CASKLDQRSTDTQYF. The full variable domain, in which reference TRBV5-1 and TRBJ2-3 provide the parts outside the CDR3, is KAGVTQTPRYLIKTRGQQVTLSCSPISGHRSVSWYQQTPGQGLQFLFEYFSETQRNKGNFPGRFSGRQFSNSRSEMNVSTLELGDSALYLCASKLDQRSTDTQYFGPGTRLTVL.

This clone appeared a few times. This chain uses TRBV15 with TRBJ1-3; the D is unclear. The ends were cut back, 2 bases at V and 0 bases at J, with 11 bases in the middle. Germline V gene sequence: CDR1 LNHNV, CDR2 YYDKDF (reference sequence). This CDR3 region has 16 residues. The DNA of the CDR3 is TGTGCCACCAGCAGATCCGAGGTCCTCTCTGGAAACACCATATATTTT. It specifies CATSRSEVLSGNTIYF.

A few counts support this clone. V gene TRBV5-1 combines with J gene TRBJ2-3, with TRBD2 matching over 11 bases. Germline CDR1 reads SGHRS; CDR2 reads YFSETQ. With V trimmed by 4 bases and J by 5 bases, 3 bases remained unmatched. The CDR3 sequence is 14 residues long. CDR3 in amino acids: CASSLGLAGDTQYF. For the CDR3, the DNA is TGCGCCAGCAGCCTCGGACTAGCGGGAGATACGCAGTATTTT.

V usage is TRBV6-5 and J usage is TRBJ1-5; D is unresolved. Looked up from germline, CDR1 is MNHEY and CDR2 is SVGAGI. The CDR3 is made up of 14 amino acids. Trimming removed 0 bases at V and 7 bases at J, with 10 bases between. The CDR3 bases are TGTGCCAGCAGTTACTCGAAACAGAGACAGCCCCAGCATTTT. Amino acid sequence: CASSYSKQRQPQHF.

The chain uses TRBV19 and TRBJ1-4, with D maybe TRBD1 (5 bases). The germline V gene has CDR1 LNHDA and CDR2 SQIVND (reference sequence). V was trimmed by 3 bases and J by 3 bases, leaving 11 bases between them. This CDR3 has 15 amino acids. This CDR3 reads CASSIAAGPNEKLFF. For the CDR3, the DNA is TGTGCCAGTAGTATTGCAGCAGGGCCTAATGAAAAACTGTTTTTT.

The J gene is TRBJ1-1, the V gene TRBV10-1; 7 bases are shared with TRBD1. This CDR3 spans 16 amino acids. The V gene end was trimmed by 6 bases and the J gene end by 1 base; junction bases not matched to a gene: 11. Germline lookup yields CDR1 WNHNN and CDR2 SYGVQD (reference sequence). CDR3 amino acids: CASSRLTRGTNTEAFF. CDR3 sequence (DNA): TGCGCCAGCAGCCGACTTACCAGGGGGACGAACACTGAAGCTTTCTTT.

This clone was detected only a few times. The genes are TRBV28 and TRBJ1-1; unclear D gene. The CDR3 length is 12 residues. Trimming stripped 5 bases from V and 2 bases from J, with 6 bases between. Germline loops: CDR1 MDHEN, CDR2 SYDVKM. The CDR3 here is CASSPKNTEAFF. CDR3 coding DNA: TGTGCCAGCAGTCCTAAAAACACTGAAGCTTTCTTT.

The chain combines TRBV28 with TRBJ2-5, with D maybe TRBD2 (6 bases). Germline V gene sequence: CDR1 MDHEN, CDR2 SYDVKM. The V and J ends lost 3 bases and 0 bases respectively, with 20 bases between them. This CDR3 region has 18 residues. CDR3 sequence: CASSFLLRGSGYQETQYF. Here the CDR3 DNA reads TGTGCCAGCAGTTTCCTACTCCGGGGTAGCGGCTACCAAGAGACCCAGTACTTC.